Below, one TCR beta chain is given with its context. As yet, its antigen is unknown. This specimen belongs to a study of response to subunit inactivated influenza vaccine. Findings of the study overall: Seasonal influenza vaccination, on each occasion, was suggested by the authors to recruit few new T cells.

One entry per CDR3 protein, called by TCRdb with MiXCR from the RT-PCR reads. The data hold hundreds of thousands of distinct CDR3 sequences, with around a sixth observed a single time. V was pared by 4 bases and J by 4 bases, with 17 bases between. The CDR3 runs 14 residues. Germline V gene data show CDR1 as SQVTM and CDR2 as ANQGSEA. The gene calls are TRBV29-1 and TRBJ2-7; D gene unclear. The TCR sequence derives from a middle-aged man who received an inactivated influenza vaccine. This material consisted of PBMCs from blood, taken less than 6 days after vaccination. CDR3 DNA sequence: TGCAGCGTTGCTGGTTCAGCAGAAAATTACGAGCAGTACTTC. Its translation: CSVAGSAENYEQYF.